A single sample is the source of the 22 T cell receptor beta chains below, sequenced in a study of T cell responses to AZD1222 COVID-19 vaccine. The protocol was immunoSEQ multiplex PCR, while the TCRdb copy is restricted to in-frame clones and leaves out a portion. The profile covers about 120,000 clones, with 75% to 90% appearing a single time and 1.5% to 2% taken by the ten largest. The specimen was peripheral blood, collected on day 0 of AZD1222 vaccination. All receptors derive from an adult in good health.

The genes are TRBV4-1 and TRBJ2-7; tentative D call: TRBD1 (8 bases). Germline V CDR1 and CDR2: MGHRA, YSYEKL. Trimming cost V 4 bases and J 0 bases, with 19 bases left between them. The CDR3 runs to 17 residues. CDR3 coding DNA: TGCGCCAGCAGCCGGAGAACGGGGGGACAGGACTCCTACGAGCAGTACTTC. Residues: CASSRRTGGQDSYEQYF.

The J gene is TRBJ2-7, the V gene TRBV6-2 or TRBV6-3; D gene unclear. The CDR3 covers 13 residues. Germline values: CDR1 MNHEY, CDR2 SVGEGT. Trimming cost V 5 bases and J 7 bases, with 15 bases left between them. In DNA form, the CDR3 reads TGTGCCAGCAGTCAGGCCCCCGTAGTGGAGCAGTACTTC. It translates to CASSQAPVVEQYF.

V and J are TRBV10-3 and TRBJ2-1; TRBD1 might be the D (6 bases). Germline lookup yields CDR1 ENHRY and CDR2 SYGVKD. The V and J ends lost 4 bases and 6 bases respectively, with 10 bases between them. This CDR3 comprises 13 residues. CDR3 nucleotides: TGTGCCATCAGTGGGGGGCAGCGCAATGAGCAGTTCTTC. Its protein product is CAISGGQRNEQFF.

V gene TRBV5-1 combines with J gene TRBJ1-1; 9 nucleotides agree with TRBD1. CDR3 length equals 16 residues. V was pared by 4 bases and J by 4 bases, with 11 bases of the junction left unmatched. Germline V gene lookup returns CDR1 SGHRS and CDR2 YFSETQ. The CDR3 here is CASSMGQGGWATEAFF. CDR3 nucleotides: TGCGCCAGCAGCATGGGACAGGGTGGATGGGCCACTGAAGCTTTCTTT.

The chain couples TRBV18 to TRBJ1-2; 9 bases fit TRBD1. The germline V gene encodes CDR1 KGHSH and CDR2 LQKENI. The CDR3 spans 15 residues. The V and J ends lost 3 bases and 8 bases, in that order; junction bases with no gene match: 10. For the CDR3, the DNA is TGTGCCAGCTCACCGCGGCGACAGGGGGAGGGAGGCTACACCTTC. Its translation is CASSPRRQGEGGYTF.

The V and J genes are TRBV27 and TRBJ1-1; 7 nucleotides line up with TRBD1. Germline assignment: CDR1 MNHEY and CDR2 SMNVEV (reference sequence). V dropped 3 bases and J dropped 0; count of bases not matched to a gene: 4. The CDR3 runs 15 residues. The CDR3 coding sequence is TGTGCCAGCAGTTTGGACAGGAGCCTGAACACTGAAGCTTTCTTT. Protein: CASSLDRSLNTEAFF.

This clone has a handful of counts. The J gene is TRBJ2-1, the V gene TRBV6-5, with 9 bases identical to TRBD2. This CDR3 is 13 amino acids long. The V gene's germline CDR1 is MNHEY and CDR2 SVGAGI. V dropped 6 bases and J dropped 9; count of bases not matched to a gene: 6. CDR3 region: CASSLAGKVEQFF. The CDR3 bases are TGTGCCAGCAGCCTAGCGGGAAAGGTTGAGCAGTTCTTC.

The chain is built from TRBV9 and TRBJ1-3, with no clear D. V shed 4 bases and J shed 4 bases, with 9 bases lying between them. Germline assignment: CDR1 SGDLS and CDR2 YYNGEE. The CDR3 has 13 amino acids. The CDR3 DNA reads as TGTGCCAGCAGCAACCTCCTCGGAAACACCATATATTTT. Its translation: CASSNLLGNTIYF.

The chain combines TRBV18 with TRBJ1-6; 7 bases are shared with TRBD1. There are 13 residues in the CDR3. Per the germline V gene, CDR1 is KGHSH and CDR2 is LQKENI. The V and J ends lost 5 bases and 8 bases, in that order; junction bases with no gene match: 3. The CDR3 region is CASSVDRDSPLHF. The CDR3 DNA is TGTGCCAGCTCAGTTGACAGGGATTCACCCCTCCACTTT. The full variable domain, rest sourced from reference TRBV18 and TRBJ1-6, is NAGVMQNPRHLVRRRGQEARLRCSPMKGHSHVYWYRQLPEEGLKFMVYLQKENIIDESGMPKERFSAEFPKEGPSILRIQQVVRGDSAAYFCASSVDRDSPLHFGNGTRLTVT.

The chain has TRBV18 and TRBJ1-1, with TRBD1 matching 7 bases. The V gene end was trimmed by 3 bases and the J gene end by 1 base; junction bases not matched to a gene: 2. The CDR3 covers 14 residues. Germline V gene data show CDR1 as KGHSH and CDR2 as LQKENI. The CDR3, as DNA: TGTGCCAGCTCACCGGACAGGAAGAACACTGAAGCTTTCTTT. The encoded protein is CASSPDRKNTEAFF.

The V and J genes are TRBV30 and TRBJ2-7; the match to TRBD2 covers 8 bases. The V gene's germline CDR1 is GTSNPN and CDR2 SVGIG (reference sequence). The trim removed 4 bases at V and 4 bases at J, leaving 12 bases unmatched. The CDR3 contains 15 residues. The CDR3 coding sequence is TGTGCCTGGAAGGAAGTCGGGCGGGAGGCTTACGAGCAGTACTTC. Translated: CAWKEVGREAYEQYF. The full variable domain, completed using reference TRBV30 and TRBJ2-7, is SQTIHQWPATLVQPVGSPLSLECTVEGTSNPNLYWYRQAAGRGLQLLFYSVGIGQISSEVPQNLSASRPQDRQFILSSKKLLLSDSGFYLCAWKEVGREAYEQYFGPGTRLTVT.

V and J are TRBV28 and TRBJ1-5, with 7 nucleotides matching TRBD1. V was pared by 4 bases and J by 9 bases, with 18 bases of the junction left unmatched. The CDR3 length is 17 residues. The germline V gene has CDR1 MDHEN and CDR2 SYDVKM. The CDR3 loop is CASSSYKGRTGPRPQHF. CDR3 bases: TGTGCCAGCAGTTCATACAAAGGTCGGACAGGACCCAGGCCCCAGCATTTT.

V and J are TRBV6-5 and TRBJ1-5; D is perhaps TRBD1 (5 bases). Germline lookup yields CDR1 MNHEY and CDR2 SVGAGI. V shed 6 bases and J shed 0 bases, with 12 bases lying between them. CDR3 length equals 15 residues. As DNA, the CDR3 is TGTGCCAGCAGAGCGGGGGACTATAGCAATCAGCCCCAGCATTTT. Its protein product is CASRAGDYSNQPQHF.

The genes are TRBV18 and TRBJ2-7; the D call may be TRBD1 or TRBD2 (7 bases each). The V end was cut by 5 bases, the J end by 4 bases, with 18 bases between. The length of the CDR3 is 15 residues. Germline lookup yields CDR1 KGHSH and CDR2 LQKENI. As DNA, the CDR3 is TGTGCCAGCTCATCGTCAGGGGGGGCTCGTTACGAGCAGTACTTC. Translating it yields CASSSSGGARYEQYF.

The chain uses TRBV2 and TRBJ1-2; D uncertain. This CDR3 region has 13 residues. Trimming removed 6 bases from V and 5 bases from J, with 13 bases in between. CDR1 is SNHLY, CDR2 FYNNEI, per germline. CDR3 DNA sequence: TGTGCCAGCAGACCCGGCTTTCAGTATGGCTACACCTTC. Its protein is CASRPGFQYGYTF.

This rearrangement joins TRBV7-9 to TRBJ1-5, with TRBD1 as a possible D gene (6 bases). In germline, CDR1 is SEHNR, CDR2 FQNEAQ (reference sequence). Trimming removed 5 bases at V and 6 bases at J, with 11 bases between. CDR3 length equals 13 residues. The CDR3 loop is CASSMGAPQPQHF. CDR3 bases: TGTGCCAGCAGCATGGGGGCCCCTCAGCCCCAGCATTTT.

CDR3 residues: CSVANDEQFF. In DNA, the CDR3 is TGCAGCGTGGCAAACGATGAGCAGTTCTTC. The V and J genes are TRBV29-1 and TRBJ2-1; D remains ambiguous. The CDR3 consists of 10 residues. V dropped 6 bases and J dropped 8 bases, with 8 bases sitting between them. Germline CDR1 and CDR2: SQVTM and ANQGSEA.

V and J are TRBV4-1 and TRBJ1-6; a weak D match, TRBD1 (5 bases). Trimming shortened V by 1 base and J by 9 bases, and 16 bases separated the two germline ends. Germline CDR1 MGHRA, CDR2 YSYEKL. CDR3 length: 16 residues. The DNA of the CDR3 is TGCGCCAGCAGCCAAGGATTTGGGGGGGTTGGTTCACCCCTCCACTTT. Translation gives CASSQGFGGVGSPLHF.

The chain employs TRBV2 and TRBJ1-5, with a tentative D call TRBD1 (5 bases). The CDR3 has 13 residues. Germline V lookup: CDR1 SNHLY, CDR2 FYNNEI. With 4 bases removed from V and 7 bases from J, the gap between germline ends came to 11 bases. This chain's CDR3 is CASSGQGMQPQHF. CDR3 DNA sequence: TGTGCCAGCAGTGGTCAGGGAATGCAGCCCCAGCATTTT.

This clone was counted only a few times. The chain is built from TRBV19 and TRBJ1-5; 7 bases are shared with TRBD1. CDR1 is LNHDA, CDR2 SQIVND, per germline (reference sequence). The CDR3 loop spans 17 amino acids. J gave up 3 bases and V 7 bases, and 15 bases lay outside the gene matches. The CDR3 bases are TGTGCCAGTATCAGGGGGGATACTCTTGGCCCCAATCAGCCCCAGCATTTT. Amino acid sequence: CASIRGDTLGPNQPQHF.

The rearrangement joins TRBV11-3 to TRBJ1-3; D is unclear. Germline-derived CDR1 and CDR2 are SGHNT and YENEEA. CDR3 size: 13 residues. V was clipped by 2 bases and J by 9 bases, with 11 bases between them. The CDR3 coding sequence is TGTGCCAGCAGCTTATACCCACAATCCACCATATATTTT. Protein product: CASSLYPQSTIYF.

This sequence joins TRBV7-2 and TRBJ1-5, with TRBD1 matching 7 bases. CDR3 size: 14 residues. The ends lost 5 bases at V and 3 bases at J; junction bases unmatched: 4. Germline assignment: CDR1 SGHTA and CDR2 FQGNSA. CDR3 sequence (DNA): TGTGCCAGCAGCCTAACAGGGGTCAATCAGCCCCAGCATTTT. Translated, it gives CASSLTGVNQPQHF.